This entry lists 11 T cell receptor beta chains sequenced from one sample in a study of T cells in Graves' hyperthyroidism and ophthalmopathy. What was amplified from RNA transcripts were TCR beta CDR3 regions. Researchers ran a first-round RT-PCR on the TCR CDR3 using the HTBI primer set. MiXCR, applied by TCRdb to the multiplex PCR reads, yields one record per CDR3 protein. The profile shows fewer than 750,000 distinct CDR3 sequences, roughly 50% of them singletons. Material for sequencing was peripheral blood or thyroid tissue (not recorded which). These receptors all come from a woman younger than 30 with Graves' hyperthyroidism.

At least ten counts were recorded for this clonotype. The chain uses TRBV11-3 and TRBJ1-2; D is undetermined. The V gene's germline CDR1 is SGHNT and CDR2 YENEEA. Trimming took off 1 base at V and 13 bases at J, with 13 bases between the two ends. The CDR3 loop spans 12 amino acids. In DNA, the CDR3 is TGTGCCAGCAGCTTAGGTCCATACCGTCCCACCTTC. This codes for CASSLGPYRPTF.

This clonotype has at least ten counts. This rearrangement joins TRBV4-3 to TRBJ1-3; the match to TRBD1 covers 8 bases. The CDR3 is 16 amino acids. Germline CDR1 is LGHNA and CDR2 is YSLEER. The V and J ends lost 4 bases and 0 bases, in that order; junction bases with no gene match: 5. CDR3 residues: CASSPGQVGSGNTIYF. The CDR3 DNA is TGCGCCAGCAGCCCGGGACAGGTGGGCTCTGGAAACACCATATATTTT.

V and J are TRBV12-3 or TRBV12-4 and TRBJ1-3; D not resolved. CDR3 length equals 12 residues. The V gene lost 5 bases and the J gene lost 4 bases, with 6 bases spanning the gap. The CDR3 sequence is CASSDTGNTIYF. CDR3 DNA: TGTGCCAGCAGTGACACCGGAAACACCATATATTTT.

This chain connects TRBV7-9 to TRBJ2-7, with D maybe TRBD1 (6 bases). The CDR3 is 15 amino acids. V was clipped by 5 bases and J by 7 bases, with 21 bases between them. Germline assignment: CDR1 SEHNR and CDR2 FQNEAQ (reference sequence). The CDR3 sequence: CASSAQKDRHNEQYF. In DNA, the CDR3 is TGTGCCAGCAGCGCACAGAAAGACAGGCACAATGAGCAGTACTTC.

This clonotype was seen repeatedly, ten times or more. The chain uses TRBV4-1 and TRBJ2-7; TRBD1 aligns across 10 bases. The CDR3 extends over 17 amino acids. Germline V gene sequence: CDR1 MGHRA, CDR2 YSYEKL. Trimming cost V 1 base and J 2 bases; bases outside gene matches: 8. CDR3 protein: CASSQAETGGYAYEQYF. The CDR3, as DNA: TGCGCCAGCAGCCAAGCGGAGACAGGGGGCTATGCCTACGAGCAGTACTTC.

This clonotype was counted many times. CDR3: CASSLVDGAEQYF. CDR3 DNA: TGTGCCAGCAGCTTAGTTGACGGCGCCGAGCAGTACTTC. J is TRBJ2-7 and V is TRBV13, with D unresolved. Per the germline V gene, CDR1 is PRHDT and CDR2 is FYEKMQ (reference sequence). This CDR3 has 13 residues. Trimming stripped 1 base from V and 6 bases from J, with 10 bases between.

The gene calls are TRBV5-1 and TRBJ2-7; a weak D match, TRBD2 (6 bases). The length of the CDR3 is 14 residues. Germline CDR1 SGHRS, CDR2 YFSETQ. The germline V and J ends were trimmed by 6 bases and 7 bases, with 20 bases remaining between them. The CDR3 DNA reads as TGCGCCAGCATGACGGGAGAGGTCTACAATGAGCAGTACTTC. It specifies CASMTGEVYNEQYF.

The rearrangement links TRBV18 to TRBJ2-5; 9 bases map to TRBD2. This CDR3 region has 16 residues. The ends lost 1 base at V and 3 bases at J; junction bases unmatched: 6. CDR1 and CDR2 from the germline V gene are KGHSH and LQKENI. CDR3 in amino acids: CASSPLDRGREETQYF. Written as DNA, the CDR3 is TGTGCCAGCTCACCACTGGACCGCGGGAGGGAAGAGACCCAGTACTTC.

J is TRBJ2-7 and V is TRBV7-9, with 7 positions matching TRBD1. This CDR3 comprises 14 residues. V lost 4 bases, J lost 7 bases, and 10 bases stayed unmatched. The germline V gene has CDR1 SEHNR and CDR2 FQNEAQ (reference sequence). CDR3 DNA: TGTGCCAGCAGCTCACAGGGGCTGCACAATGAGCAGTACTTC. This gives the protein CASSSQGLHNEQYF.

V is TRBV20-1 and J is TRBJ2-7, with a tentative D call TRBD2 (5 bases). The CDR3 runs 13 residues. V gave up 0 bases and J gave up 6 bases, with 12 bases separating them. In germline, CDR1 is DFQATT, CDR2 SNEGSKA (reference sequence). The CDR3 region is CSARDAGFIEQYF. CDR3 bases: TGCAGTGCTAGAGATGCGGGTTTCATCGAGCAGTACTTC.

The V gene is TRBV10-3, the J gene TRBJ2-7, with 10 nucleotides matching TRBD2. Germline CDR1 ENHRY, CDR2 SYGVKD. The CDR3 covers 12 residues. CDR3 in amino acids: CASASGSFEQYF. The CDR3 DNA sequence: TGTGCTAGTGCTAGCGGGAGTTTCGAGCAGTACTTC.